The 4 T cell receptor beta chains presented below share a single source sample, sequenced in a study of regulatory T cells in long-lasting Graves disease. Construction of TCR beta libraries relied on iRepertoire HTBI primers and on Arm-PCR targeting CDR3 regions. In TCRdb, the multiplex PCR reads were re-called with MiXCR into one record per CDR3 protein. The sample shows about 500,000 distinct CDR3 sequences, 12% of them seen only once. Indicated time point: newly diagnosed GD, antithyroid drugs for less than 3 months. PBMC RNA served as the TCR library source. The sample was also reused in another study, on T cells in Graves' hyperthyroidism and ophthalmopathy.

The sample consisted of peripheral blood mononuclear cells (PBMCs), taken at new diagnosis, from a patient treated with antithyroid drugs. The receptors come from a woman between 25 and 40 years old with Graves disease.

This clonotype was observed many times. The V call is TRBV11-2, the J call TRBJ2-1, with 10 bases fitting TRBD2. The germline V gene encodes CDR1 SGHAT and CDR2 FQNNGV. The V segment lost 2 bases and the J segment 4 bases; nucleotides outside the gene matches: 2. The length of the CDR3 is 15 residues. CDR3 DNA: TGTGCCAGCAGCTTACTAGCGGGAGAGTACAATGAGCAGTTCTTC. Its protein product is CASSLLAGEYNEQFF.

This clonotype was counted at least ten times. The chain uses TRBV20-1 and TRBJ1-1; D unclear. From germline, CDR1 is DFQATT and CDR2 SNEGSKA (reference sequence). CDR3 length equals 10 residues. The V end was cut by 7 bases, the J end by 11 bases, with 14 bases between. The CDR3 DNA is TGCAGTGTCAACAAGGGAGACGCTTTCTTT. Translating it yields CSVNKGDAFF.

This clonotype was counted many times. The chain recombines TRBV2 with TRBJ1-6; D is undetermined. Germline CDR1 reads SNHLY; CDR2 reads FYNNEI. Between the trimmed V and J ends, which lost 7 bases and 6 bases, there was a span of 10 bases. CDR3 length equals 13 residues. Here the CDR3 DNA reads TGTGCCAGCATTCCGGGCGGTAATTCACCCCTCCACTTT. Translating gives CASIPGGNSPLHF.

At least ten counts were recorded for this clonotype. This chain connects TRBV27 to TRBJ2-3; 8 nucleotides align to TRBD2. The V and J ends lost 7 bases and 4 bases, in that order; junction bases with no gene match: 10. Germline CDR1 and CDR2: MNHEY and SMNVEV (reference sequence). The CDR3 length is 15 residues. CDR3 bases: TGTGCCAGCAACTACGGGATAGCGGGACCAGATACGCAGTATTTT. Amino acid sequence: CASNYGIAGPDTQYF.